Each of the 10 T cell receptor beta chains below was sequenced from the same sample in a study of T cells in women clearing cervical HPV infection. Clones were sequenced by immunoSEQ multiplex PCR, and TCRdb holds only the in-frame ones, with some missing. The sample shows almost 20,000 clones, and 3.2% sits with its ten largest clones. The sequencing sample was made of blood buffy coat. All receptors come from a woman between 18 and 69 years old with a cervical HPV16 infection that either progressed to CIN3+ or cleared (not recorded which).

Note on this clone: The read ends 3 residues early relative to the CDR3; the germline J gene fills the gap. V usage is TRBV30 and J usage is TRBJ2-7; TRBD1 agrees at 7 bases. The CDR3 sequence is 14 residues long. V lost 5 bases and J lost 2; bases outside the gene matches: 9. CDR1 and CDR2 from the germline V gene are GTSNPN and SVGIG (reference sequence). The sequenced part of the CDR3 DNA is TGTGCCTGGGGCAGGGGGACGGCCACCTACGAG. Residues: CAWGRGTATYE. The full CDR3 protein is CAWGRGTATYEQYF.

The CDR3 protein is CASSRRTGGRNEQFF. The sequenced CDR3 bases are TGTGCCAGCAGCCGTAGGACAGGGGGCCGCAATGAG. The chain carries TRBV5-8 and TRBJ2-1; TRBD1 matches at 11 bases. The read is 3 residues too short to cover the CDR3 end, so that end is filled in from the germline J gene. Germline V gives CDR1 SGHTS, CDR2 YDEGEE. Germline trimming cut 4 bases from V and 6 bases from J; bases unmatched to any gene: 6. The CDR3 has 15 residues.

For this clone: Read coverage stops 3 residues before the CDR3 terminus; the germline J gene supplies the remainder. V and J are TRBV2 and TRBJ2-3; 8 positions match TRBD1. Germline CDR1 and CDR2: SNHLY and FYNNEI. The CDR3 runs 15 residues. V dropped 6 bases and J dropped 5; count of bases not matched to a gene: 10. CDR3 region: CASSDWTGPVDTQYF. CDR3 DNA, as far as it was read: TGTGCCAGCAGCGATTGGACAGGGCCGGTAGATACG.

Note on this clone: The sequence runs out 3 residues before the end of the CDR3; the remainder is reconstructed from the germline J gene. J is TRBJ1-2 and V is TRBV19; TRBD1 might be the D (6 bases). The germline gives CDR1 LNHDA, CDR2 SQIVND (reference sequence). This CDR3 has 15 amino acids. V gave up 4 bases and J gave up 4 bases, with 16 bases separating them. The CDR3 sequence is CASSTTYRASYGYTF. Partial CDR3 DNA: TGTGCCAGTAGTACAACTTACAGGGCGAGCTATGGC.

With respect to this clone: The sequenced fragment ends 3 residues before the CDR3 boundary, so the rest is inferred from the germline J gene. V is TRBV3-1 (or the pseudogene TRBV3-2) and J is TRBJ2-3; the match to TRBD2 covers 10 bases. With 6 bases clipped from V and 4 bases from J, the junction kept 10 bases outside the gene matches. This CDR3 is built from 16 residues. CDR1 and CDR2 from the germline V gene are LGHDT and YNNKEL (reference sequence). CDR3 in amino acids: CASRHPGTSESDTQYF. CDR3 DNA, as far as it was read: TGTGCCAGCAGACACCCCGGGACTAGCGAATCAGATACG.

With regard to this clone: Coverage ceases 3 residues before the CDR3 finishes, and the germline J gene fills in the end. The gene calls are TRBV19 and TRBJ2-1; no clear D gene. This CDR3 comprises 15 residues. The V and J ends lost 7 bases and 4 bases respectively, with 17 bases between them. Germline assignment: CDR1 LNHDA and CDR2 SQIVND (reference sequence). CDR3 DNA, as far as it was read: TGTGCCAGTACCAGCCATGCAGGCTTATACAATGAG. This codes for CASTSHAGLYNE. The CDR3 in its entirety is CASTSHAGLYNEQFF.

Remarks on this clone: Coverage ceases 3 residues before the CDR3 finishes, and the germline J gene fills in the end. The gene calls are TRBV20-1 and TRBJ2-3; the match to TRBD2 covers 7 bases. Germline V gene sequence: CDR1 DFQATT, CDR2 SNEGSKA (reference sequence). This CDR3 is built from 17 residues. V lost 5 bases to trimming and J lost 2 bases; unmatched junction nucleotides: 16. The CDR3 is CSAPLGLPNLYTDTQYF. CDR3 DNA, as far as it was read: TGCAGTGCTCCTTTGGGACTACCCAACCTCTACACAGATACG.

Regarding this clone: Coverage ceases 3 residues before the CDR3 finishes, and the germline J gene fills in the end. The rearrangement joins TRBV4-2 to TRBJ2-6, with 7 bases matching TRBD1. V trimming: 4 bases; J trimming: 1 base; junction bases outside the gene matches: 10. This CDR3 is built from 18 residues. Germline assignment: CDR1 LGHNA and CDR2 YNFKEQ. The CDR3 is CASSPGQRLKSGANVLTF. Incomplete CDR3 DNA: TGTGCCAGCAGCCCGGGACAGCGGCTAAAGTCTGGGGCCAACGTC.

The CDR3 sequence is CSARGYDRGSGYTF. Incomplete CDR3 DNA: TGCAGTGCTAGGGGCTATGACAGGGGAAGTGGC. This chain joins TRBV20-1 and TRBJ1-2, with 8 bases identical to TRBD1. The observed sequence ends 3 residues before the CDR3 terminus, with the missing tail filled in from the germline J gene. The CDR3 length is 14 residues. CDR1 DFQATT and CDR2 SNEGSKA come from the germline V gene (reference sequence). J was trimmed by 7 bases and V by 3 bases; bases with no gene match: 10.

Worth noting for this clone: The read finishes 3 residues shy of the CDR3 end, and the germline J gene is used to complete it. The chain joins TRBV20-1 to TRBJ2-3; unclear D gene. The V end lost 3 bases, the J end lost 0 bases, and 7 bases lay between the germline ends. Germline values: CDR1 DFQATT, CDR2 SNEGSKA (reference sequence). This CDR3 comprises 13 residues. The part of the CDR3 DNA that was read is TGCAGTGCTAGGAGCGACAGCACAGATACG. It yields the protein CSARSDSTDT. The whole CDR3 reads CSARSDSTDTQYF.